A selection of T cell receptor beta chains follows, all from one sample in a study of T cells in Graves' hyperthyroidism and ophthalmopathy. TCRdb re-analysed the multiplex PCR reads in MiXCR, keeping a single row per CDR3 protein. The table has hundreds of thousands of distinct CDR3 sequences, roughly 14% seen once. The sample was blood. These receptors all come from a woman in her thirties or forties with Graves' ophthalmopathy. The CDR3 runs from the conserved cysteine through the conserved F or W. The order of the fields is V gene, D gene, J gene, clone size, CDR3 protein, CDR3 DNA. A D gene is named only where the DNA matches it firmly. Clone size, where shown, is once, few, many, or a class for clones that have expanded.

>TRBV6-2/TRBV6-3|TRBD2|TRBJ2-2|many
CASSIGLAGAPQAGELFF
TGTGCCAGCAGCATTGGACTAGCGGGAGCCCCACAGGCCGGGGAGCTGTTTTTT
>TRBV19|.|TRBJ1-1|many
CASSIDRREHTEAFF
TGTGCCAGTAGTATAGATCGCCGGGAACACACTGAAGCTTTCTTT
>TRBV6-2/TRBV6-3|.|TRBJ2-2|.
CAATERRDTGELFF
TGTGCCGCGACCGAGAGGCGGGACACCGGGGAGCTGTTTTTT
>TRBV6-1|.|TRBJ1-1|many
CASRPFAWTEAFF
TGTGCCAGCAGGCCCTTCGCGTGGACTGAAGCTTTCTTT
>TRBV6-2/TRBV6-3|TRBD1|TRBJ1-2|many
CASSYSGQGYYGYTF
TGTGCCAGCAGTTACTCTGGACAGGGCTACTATGGCTACACCTTC
>TRBV28|TRBD2|TRBJ2-7|many
CASSPVLLAGSYEQYF
TGTGCCAGCAGCCCGGTCCTACTAGCGGGGTCCTACGAGCAGTACTTC
>TRBV6-1|TRBD2|TRBJ2-2|.
CASIRGSGGNTGELFF
TGTGCCAGCATCCGGGGAAGCGGGGGAAACACCGGGGAGCTGTTTTTT
>TRBV6-2/TRBV6-3|.|TRBJ2-5|.
CASSYSPPGKTDF
TGTGCCAGCAGTTACTCGCCTCCAGGGAAGACGGACTTC
>TRBV7-8|.|TRBJ1-5|many
CASSLGPRGDQPQHF
TGTGCCAGCAGCTTAGGCCCACGCGGGGATCAGCCCCAGCATTTT
>TRBV28|TRBD2|TRBJ2-7|many
CASSTSGRGYEQYF
TGTGCCAGCAGTACCAGCGGGAGGGGGTACGAGCAGTACTTC
>TRBV11-2|.|TRBJ1-2|few
CASSLSPGGGGDYGYTF
TGTGCCAGCAGCTTATCCCCCGGAGGGGGGGGAGACTATGGCTACACCTTC
>TRBV6-5|.|TRBJ2-7|many
CASSYWSLNNYEQYF
TGTGCCAGCAGTTACTGGAGTCTAAACAACTACGAGCAGTACTTC
>TRBV27|.|TRBJ1-6|many
CASSPDTQGNSPLHF
TGTGCCAGCAGTCCGGACACTCAAGGGAATTCACCCCTCCACTTT
>TRBV6-1|.|TRBJ1-3|many
CASSRTLFSGNTIYF
TGTGCCAGCAGCAGGACTCTCTTCTCTGGAAACACCATATATTTT
>TRBV28|TRBD2|TRBJ2-1|many
CASSPGTSGSGPYNEQFF
TGTGCCAGCAGCCCCGGGACTAGCGGGAGCGGACCCTACAATGAGCAGTTCTTC
>TRBV15|.|TRBJ1-1|many
CATSPGVSSNTEAFF
TGTGCCACCAGCCCCGGGGTAAGTTCGAACACTGAAGCTTTCTTT
>TRBV12-3/TRBV12-4|TRBD1|TRBJ2-2|few
CASSPWTGTATGELFF
TGTGCCAGCAGCCCATGGACAGGGACTGCCACCGGGGAGCTGTTTTTT
>TRBV27|.|TRBJ2-7|many
CASKGAAYEQYF
TGTGCCAGCAAGGGAGCAGCATACGAGCAGTACTTC
>TRBV25-1|.|TRBJ2-7|many
CAAGKPPYEQYF
TGTGCCGCGGGGAAGCCACCCTACGAGCAGTACTTC
>TRBV12-3/TRBV12-4|.|TRBJ2-4|many
CASGGFDIQYF
TGTGCCAGCGGGGGTTTTGACATTCAGTACTTC
>TRBV11-2|TRBD2|TRBJ2-1|few
CASSLTVTSGVWNEQFF
TGTGCCAGCAGCTTGACGGTGACTAGCGGGGTTTGGAATGAGCAGTTCTTC
>TRBV28|.|TRBJ2-7|.
CASSSHRAGLSPRAYEQYF
TGTGCCAGCAGCTCACACCGGGCAGGGCTCTCCCCGAGGGCTTACGAGCAGTACTTC
>TRBV4-2|.|TRBJ1-3|many
CASSQDRSGSGNTIYF
TGTGCCAGCAGCCAAGATCGGAGTGGGTCTGGAAACACCATATATTTT
>TRBV6-2/TRBV6-3|TRBD1|TRBJ1-2|many
CASSARDSYGYTF
TGTGCCAGCAGTGCCCGGGACAGCTATGGCTACACCTTC
>TRBV14|.|TRBJ2-6|.
CASSRYLGGPGANVLTF
TGTGCCAGCAGCCGATACCTAGGGGGGCCTGGGGCCAACGTCCTGACTTTC
>TRBV3-1|.|TRBJ1-5|few
CASSHRDVNQPQHF
TGTGCCAGCAGCCACCGGGACGTCAATCAGCCCCAGCATTTT
>TRBV6-5|.|TRBJ2-3|.
CASSSQYGTDTQYF
TGTGCCAGCAGTTCGCAGTATGGGACAGATACGCAGTATTTT
>TRBV13|.|TRBJ2-2|.
CASSLGRMAENTGELFF
TGTGCCAGCAGCTTAGGCCGTATGGCAGAGAACACCGGGGAGCTGTTTTTT
>TRBV6-1|TRBD1|TRBJ1-1|many
CASRERTGQAVVF
TGTGCCAGCAGGGAGAGGACAGGACAGGCAGTGGTCTTT
>TRBV2|.|TRBJ1-2|many
CASSEEGRSNYGYTF
TGTGCCAGCAGTGAAGAGGGGAGAAGCAACTATGGCTACACCTTC
>TRBV5-1|TRBD2|TRBJ2-7|.
CASSLRAGVSYEQYF
TGCGCCAGCAGCTTGAGGGCGGGAGTAAGCTACGAGCAGTACTTC
>TRBV28|.|TRBJ1-5|many
CASSYDRRNQPQHF
TGTGCCAGCAGTTACGACAGACGCAATCAGCCCCAGCATTTT
>TRBV18|.|TRBJ1-5|.
CASSPMENQPQHF
TGTGCCAGCTCACCAATGGAGAATCAGCCCCAGCATTTT
>TRBV11-2|TRBD2|TRBJ2-7|many
CASSFASGSSYEQYF
TGTGCCAGCAGCTTTGCTAGCGGGAGTTCGTACGAGCAGTACTTC
>TRBV6-1|.|TRBJ1-1|.
CASKFRVNTEAFF
TGTGCCAGCAAATTCAGGGTCAACACTGAAGCTTTCTTT
>TRBV28|.|TRBJ1-5|many
CAGSPGGWISSNQPQHF
TGTGCCGGCAGTCCCGGGGGATGGATAAGTAGCAATCAGCCCCAGCATTTT
>TRBV20-1|.|TRBJ2-7|many
CSAYLQGRVGYEQYF
TGCAGTGCGTACCTACAGGGCCGTGTTGGCTACGAGCAGTACTTC
>TRBV18|.|TRBJ2-7|few
CASSPMGRREPYEQYF
TGTGCCAGCTCACCAATGGGGCGCAGGGAGCCCTACGAGCAGTACTTC
>TRBV10-3|.|TRBJ2-7|many
CAISGGAPYEQYF
TGTGCCATCAGTGGAGGGGCCCCCTACGAGCAGTACTTC
>TRBV7-9|.|TRBJ1-2|many
CASSSGQQYGYTF
TGTGCCAGCAGCTCCGGACAGCAATATGGCTACACCTTC
>TRBV5-1|TRBD1|TRBJ2-5|many
CASSLGQGSTQETQYF
TGCGCCAGCAGCTTGGGACAGGGAAGTACTCAAGAGACCCAGTACTTC
>TRBV11-1|.|TRBJ2-7|.
CASSQDRRGNEQYF
TGTGCCAGCAGCCAGGACAGGAGGGGAAACGAGCAGTACTTC
>TRBV28|.|TRBJ1-5|few
CASGPGHLSNQPQHF
TGTGCCAGCGGGCCCGGACATCTTAGCAATCAGCCCCAGCATTTT
>TRBV6-2/TRBV6-3|TRBD2|TRBJ2-2|many
CASSYPGLAGVRNTGELFF
TGTGCCAGCAGTTACCCTGGACTAGCGGGAGTCCGGAACACCGGGGAGCTGTTTTTT
>TRBV6-5|.|TRBJ1-1|many
CASSYSPGFPEAFF
TGTGCCAGCAGTTACTCACCAGGGTTCCCTGAAGCTTTCTTT